Listed below are T cell receptor beta chains from one sample, sequenced in a study of fetal regulatory T cell absence and autoimmunity. TCRdb's table, derived via immunoSEQ multiplex PCR, lists solely in-frame clones and lacks some. The sample carries 95,000 or so clones, 60% to 80% recorded once. The sequenced sample was pancreas tissue. The receptors shown here come from a male donor with IPEX syndrome. Each CDR3 is given with its conserved first and last residue. The D gene is left open where the match is weak. The size entry is marked missing in some rows and otherwise reads once, few, many or a size class.

>TRBD1|TRBJ2-7|.|TRBV5-8
TGTGCCAGCAGATACCTCGGACAGGCCGAAAAGGAGTACTTC
CASRYLGQAEKEYF
>.|TRBJ2-7|few|TRBV13
TGTGCCAGCAGCTCGACACTAGTTTCTTCCTACGAGCAGTACTTC
CASSSTLVSSYEQYF
>TRBD2|TRBJ2-7|.|TRBV7-9
TGTGCCAGCAGCTTAGCGCGAGCGGGAGAGGTCACCTACGAGCAGTACTTC
CASSLARAGEVTYEQYF
>TRBD1|TRBJ1-2|few|TRBV6-5
TGTGCCAGCAGTGCAGGGGGGATCTATGGCTACACCTTC
CASSAGGIYGYTF
>TRBD1|TRBJ1-1|.|TRBV4-3
TGCGCCAGCAGCGGACGACAGGGGGCAACTTTCTTT
CASSGRQGATFF
>.|TRBJ1-5|.|TRBV27
TGTGCCAGCAGTTTAAGACCTACTGGGCCCCAGCATTTT
CASSLRPTGPQHF
>.|TRBJ2-1|.|TRBV30
TGTGCCTGGAGTGTACTGGCTCCCAATGAGCAGTTCTTC
CAWSVLAPNEQFF
>.|TRBJ2-6|.|TRBV4-1
TGCGCCAGCAGCCAAGTGGGCAGGGTCCCCTCTGGGGCCAACGTCCTGACTTTC
CASSQVGRVPSGANVLTF
>TRBD2|TRBJ2-7|.|TRBV6-5
TGTGCCAGCAGTTCCTTACTAGCGGGCGTTACCTACGAGCAGTACTTC
CASSSLLAGVTYEQYF
>TRBD1|TRBJ1-4|.|TRBV5-1
TGCGCCAGCAGCCGACAGGGGGTGGACGAAAAACTGTTTTTT
CASSRQGVDEKLFF
>.|TRBJ2-3|.|TRBV30
TGTGCCTGGAGTGTTCAACTAGATACGCAGTATTTT
CAWSVQLDTQYF
>TRBD1|TRBJ1-2|.|TRBV4-3
TGCGCCAGCAGCCAAGGTACAGGGGGCGCCTATGGCTACACCTTC
CASSQGTGGAYGYTF
>.|TRBJ1-1|.|TRBV6-5
TGTGCCAGCAGTTACGGCGGGAGGACTGAAGCTTTCTTT
CASSYGGRTEAFF
>TRBD1|TRBJ1-2|few|TRBV5-1
TGCGCCAGCAGCCCTCTGACAGGGTACGGCTACACCTTC
CASSPLTGYGYTF
>TRBD2|TRBJ2-5|.|TRBV5-4
TGTGCCAGCAGCTTAGCGGGGGGCGAAGAGACCCAGTACTTC
CASSLAGGEETQYF
>.|TRBJ2-7|.|TRBV23-1
TGCGCCAGCAGTCAATCTATTCGCTACGAGCAGTACTTC
CASSQSIRYEQYF
>TRBD1|TRBJ1-3|.|TRBV5-1
TGCGCCAGCAGCCCCCCGGGACAGGGAAACACCATATATTTT
CASSPPGQGNTIYF
>.|TRBJ2-3|.|TRBV30
TGTGCCTGGAGTTGGACGGGAGTTAGAGATACGCAGTATTTT
CAWSWTGVRDTQYF
>.|TRBJ2-7|once|TRBV15
TGTGCCACCAGCAGTTATGAGGAAAGCTACGAGCAGTACTTC
CATSSYEESYEQYF
>TRBD2|TRBJ2-2|.|TRBV4-1
TGCGCCAGCAGCCCCCGGTCTCCGAGCGGGAGATACACCGGGGAGCTGTTTTTT
CASSPRSPSGRYTGELFF
>.|TRBJ1-2|.|TRBV2
TGTGCCAGCAGTGCAGCAACAGGGATCTATGGCTACACCTTC
CASSAATGIYGYTF
>.|TRBJ2-2|.|TRBV4-1
TGCGCCAGCAGCCAACTATTACCCCTAGGGGGGGAGCTGTTTTTT
CASSQLLPLGGELFF
>TRBD1|TRBJ1-4|.|TRBV6-5
TGTGCCAGCAGGCCCCTCGGGACAGGGTCCGAAAAACTGTTTTTT
CASRPLGTGSEKLFF
>.|TRBJ2-1|.|TRBV5-1
TGCGCCAGCAGCTGGCGACTAGGAAGCTCCTACAATGAGCAGTTCTTC
CASSWRLGSSYNEQFF
>.|TRBJ1-5|.|TRBV4-2
TGTGCCAGCAGCCCCTTCGGTCTTAGCAATCAGCCCCAGCATTTT
CASSPFGLSNQPQHF
>TRBD2|TRBJ2-1|.|TRBV2
TGTGCCAGCGGGACTAGCTCCTACAATGAGCAGTTCTTC
CASGTSSYNEQFF
>.|TRBJ2-7|few|TRBV14
TGTGCCAGCAGCCAAGATAGGGTTCCCCTCTACGAGCAGTACTTC
CASSQDRVPLYEQYF
>.|TRBJ2-2|.|TRBV19
TGTGCCAGTAGTATGAGGCCTCAGGCCGGGGAGCTGTTTTTT
CASSMRPQAGELFF
>.|TRBJ2-3|.|TRBV7-2
TGTGCCAGCAGCTTCCCGTTGCCTGGCACAGATACGCAGTATTTT
CASSFPLPGTDTQYF
>TRBD2|TRBJ2-6|.|TRBV7-2
TGTGCCAGCAGCCGGGAGGGGTGGGACAACGTCCTGACTTTC
CASSREGWDNVLTF
>.|TRBJ1-1|once|TRBV9
TGTGCCAGCAGCGCCCCCCGGGGGGGGCGAATGAACACTGAAGCTTTCTTT
CASSAPRGGRMNTEAFF
>TRBD1|TRBJ1-5|.|TRBV5-1
TGCGCCGCTACAGGGGGAAGCAATCAGCCCCAGCATTTT
CAATGGSNQPQHF
>TRBD1|TRBJ1-1|.|TRBV10-3
TGTGCCATCAGTGGACAGGGGCAGGACACTGAAGCTTTCTTT
CAISGQGQDTEAFF
>.|TRBJ2-4|.|TRBV25-1
TGTGCCAGCAGTGAGCCCTCAGTCGGAAACATTCAGTACTTC
CASSEPSVGNIQYF
>.|TRBJ1-4|many|TRBV6-5
TGTGCCAGCAGTTACAGGACTAATGAAAAACTGTTTTTT
CASSYRTNEKLFF
>.|TRBJ2-1|.|TRBV4-1
TGCGCCAGCAGCCAGCACGTGGAAACTGCAATCCTATCCAATGAGCAGTTCTTC
CASSQHVETAILSNEQFF
>.|TRBJ1-5|few|TRBV4-3
TGCGCCAGCAGCCAAGACAGGGGCAATCAGCCCCAGCATTTT
CASSQDRGNQPQHF
>.|TRBJ2-3|.|TRBV6-5
TGTGCCAGCAGGTCCGGATACACAGATACGCAGTATTTT
CASRSGYTDTQYF
>.|TRBJ1-4|.|TRBV5-5
TGTGCCAGCAGCTTGTCGGCAACTAATGAAAAACTGTTTTTT
CASSLSATNEKLFF
>TRBD1|TRBJ1-2|few|TRBV7-2
TGTGCCAGCAGCCCGCGACAGGGGGACTATGGCTACACCTTC
CASSPRQGDYGYTF
>.|TRBJ1-1|.|TRBV6-6
TGTGCCAGCACCTTCGGGGGCCTGGGGGAAGCTTTCTTT
CASTFGGLGEAFF
>TRBD2|TRBJ2-7|.|TRBV5-4
TGTGCCAGCAGGGGGGGACTAGCGGATACCTACGAGCAGTACTTC
CASRGGLADTYEQYF
>.|TRBJ1-5|.|TRBV7-2
TGTGCCAGCAGCTTAGGACGGTATAATCAGCCCCAGCATTTT
CASSLGRYNQPQHF
>.|TRBJ2-7|.|TRBV19
TGTGCCAGTAGTATCCGCCGACAGGTTTCCTACGAGCAGTACTTC
CASSIRRQVSYEQYF
>.|TRBJ2-7|few|TRBV10-1
TGCGCCAGCAGTGACAACACCTACGAGCAGTACTTC
CASSDNTYEQYF
>.|TRBJ2-1|.|TRBV6-5
TGTGCCAGCAGTTACGGTATCAGTGAGCAGTTCTTC
CASSYGISEQFF
>.|TRBJ1-2|few|TRBV2
TGTGCCAGCAGTATAGCAGGGGACGACTATGGCTACACCTTC
CASSIAGDDYGYTF
>.|TRBJ2-3|.|TRBV6-1
TGTGCCAGCAGTGAAGCGGGCAGGGATACGCAGTATTTT
CASSEAGRDTQYF
>.|TRBJ2-1|.|TRBV7-6
TGTGCCAGCAGCCCCACTAGGGATGAACCCCCGTACAATGAGCAGTTCTTC
CASSPTRDEPPYNEQFF
>TRBD1|TRBJ2-7|.|TRBV7-9
TGTGCCGGAGCGGGACAGGGGGGCAACGAGCAGTACTTC
CAGAGQGGNEQYF
>.|TRBJ2-3|.|TRBV30
TGTGCCTGGGAGATTGGTCCTAGCACAGATACGCAGTATTTT
CAWEIGPSTDTQYF
>.|TRBJ1-5|.|TRBV6-1
TGTGCCAGCAGTACCTGGGCCCAGCCCCAGCATTTT
CASSTWAQPQHF
>.|TRBJ2-7|.|TRBV19
TGTGCCACTAGCTGGGGCCTAAAAGGGAGGGGGACCTACGAGCAGTACTTC
CATSWGLKGRGTYEQYF
>.|TRBJ2-3|.|TRBV27
TGTGCCAGCAGCCTCAGGGGAAGGGGCACAGATACGCAGTATTTT
CASSLRGRGTDTQYF